Listed below are T cell receptor beta chains from one sample, sequenced in a study of T cell responses to AZD1222 COVID-19 vaccine. Sequencing was performed with immunoSEQ multiplex PCR; in TCRdb, only in-frame clones are kept and a portion is missing. The profile covers 150,000 to 200,000 clones, with approximately 92% appearing a single time and 10% taken by the ten largest. Sequencing was performed on peripheral blood, taken on day 0 of AZD1222 vaccination. The origin of the receptors is an adult in good health. CDR3s include the opening cysteine and the closing phenylalanine or tryptophan. Each record gives: D gene, J gene, V gene, CDR3 protein. A D gene is named only where the DNA matches it firmly.

. TRBJ1-2 TRBV9 CASSPRSGSHYGYTF
TRBD1 TRBJ1-4 TRBV27 CASRRTGGAGEKLFF
. TRBJ1-5 TRBV19 CASSITGRSNQPQHF
. TRBJ1-1 TRBV7-2 CASSLLGGGTEAFF
TRBD1 TRBJ1-4 TRBV6-5 CASSRTGINEKLFF
TRBD1 TRBJ2-7 TRBV5-4 CASSAVGQSYEQYF
TRBD1 TRBJ2-7 TRBV7-9 CASSLGQGVSYEQYF
TRBD1 TRBJ2-7 TRBV5-1 CASSFRDRGFGTYYEQYF
. TRBJ1-5 TRBV4-1 CASSQEEGRYSNQPQHF
. TRBJ1-2 TRBV4-1 CASSQIRRQGYTF
. TRBJ2-3 TRBV10-3 CAISDRDTDTQYF